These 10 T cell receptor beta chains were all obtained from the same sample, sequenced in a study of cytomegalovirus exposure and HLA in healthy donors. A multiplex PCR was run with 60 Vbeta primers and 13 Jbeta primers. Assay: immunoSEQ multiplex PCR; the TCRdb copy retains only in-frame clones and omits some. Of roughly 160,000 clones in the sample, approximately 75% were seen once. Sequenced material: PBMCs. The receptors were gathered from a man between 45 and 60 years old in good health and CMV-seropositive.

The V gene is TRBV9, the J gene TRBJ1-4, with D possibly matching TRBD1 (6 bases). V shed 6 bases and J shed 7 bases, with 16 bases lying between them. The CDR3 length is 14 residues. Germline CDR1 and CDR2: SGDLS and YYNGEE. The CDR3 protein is CASNTGGGGEKLFF. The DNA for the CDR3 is TGTGCCAGCAATACGGGGGGAGGGGGTGAAAAACTGTTTTTT.

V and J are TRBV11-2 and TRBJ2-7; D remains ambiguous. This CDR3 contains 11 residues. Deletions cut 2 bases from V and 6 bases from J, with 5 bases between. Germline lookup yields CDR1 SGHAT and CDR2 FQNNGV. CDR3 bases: TGTGCCAGCAGCTTAATAGTCGAGCAGTACTTC. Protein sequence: CASSLIVEQYF.

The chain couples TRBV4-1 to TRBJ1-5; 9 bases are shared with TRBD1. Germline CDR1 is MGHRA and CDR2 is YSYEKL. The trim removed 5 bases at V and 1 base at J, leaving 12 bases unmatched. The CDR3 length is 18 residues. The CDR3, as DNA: TGCGCCAGCAGCACCGAGGGGGGACAGGGTAAAAGCAATCAGCCCCAGCATTTT. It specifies CASSTEGGQGKSNQPQHF.

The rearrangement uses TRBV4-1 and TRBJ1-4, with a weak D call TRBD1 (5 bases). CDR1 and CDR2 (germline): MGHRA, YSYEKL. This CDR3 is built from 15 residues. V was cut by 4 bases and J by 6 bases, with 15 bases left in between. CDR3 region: CASSPTGENHEKLFF. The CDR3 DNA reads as TGCGCCAGCAGCCCGACGGGGGAGAATCATGAAAAACTGTTTTTT.

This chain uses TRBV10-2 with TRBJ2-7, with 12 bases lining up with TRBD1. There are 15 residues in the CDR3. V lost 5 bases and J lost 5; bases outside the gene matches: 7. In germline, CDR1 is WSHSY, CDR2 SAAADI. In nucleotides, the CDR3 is TGCGCCAGCAGTAAACCGGGACAGGGGGCAGACGAGCAGTACTTC. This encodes CASSKPGQGADEQYF.

The CDR3 nucleotides read TGTGCCAGCAGCGCACGACAGGCGAACACCGGGGAGCTGTTTTTT. Translation: CASSARQANTGELFF. The V gene is TRBV9, the J gene TRBJ2-2; tentative D call: TRBD1 (6 bases). V was pared by 3 bases and J by 0 bases, with 9 bases between. Germline CDR1 reads SGDLS; CDR2 reads YYNGEE. The CDR3 is 15 residues long.

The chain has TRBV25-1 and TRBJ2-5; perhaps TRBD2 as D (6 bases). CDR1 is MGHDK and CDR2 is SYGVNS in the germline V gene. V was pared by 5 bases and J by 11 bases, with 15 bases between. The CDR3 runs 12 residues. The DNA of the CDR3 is TGTGCCAGCAGTCAGGGTCCTAGCGCTCAGTACTTC. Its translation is CASSQGPSAQYF.

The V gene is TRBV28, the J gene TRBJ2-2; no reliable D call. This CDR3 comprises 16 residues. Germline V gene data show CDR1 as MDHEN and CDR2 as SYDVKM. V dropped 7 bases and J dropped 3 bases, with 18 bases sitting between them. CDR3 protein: CASKRQVGQYTGELFF. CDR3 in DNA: TGTGCCAGCAAACGTCAGGTCGGCCAATACACCGGGGAGCTGTTTTTT.

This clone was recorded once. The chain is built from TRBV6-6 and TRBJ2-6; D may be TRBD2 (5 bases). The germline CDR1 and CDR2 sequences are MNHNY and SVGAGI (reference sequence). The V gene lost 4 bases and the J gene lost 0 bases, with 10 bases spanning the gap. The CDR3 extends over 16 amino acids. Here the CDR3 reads CASSFRESSGANVLTF. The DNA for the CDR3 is TGTGCCAGCAGTTTTCGGGAATCCTCTGGGGCCAACGTCCTGACTTTC.

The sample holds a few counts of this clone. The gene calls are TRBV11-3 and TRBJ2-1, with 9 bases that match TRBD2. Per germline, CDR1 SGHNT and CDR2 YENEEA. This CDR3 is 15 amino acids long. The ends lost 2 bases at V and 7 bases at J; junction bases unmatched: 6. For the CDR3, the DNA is TGTGCCAGCAGCTTATTTGCAAGCGGGGGGAATGAGCAGTTCTTC. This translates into CASSLFASGGNEQFF.